This T cell receptor (beta chain) was captured in a study of CD4+ T cells in melanoma. Method: immunoSEQ multiplex PCR; TCRdb's copy keeps in-frame clones and lacks some. The sample holds some 150,000 clones, about nine tenths seen once. The junction had 2 bases not matched to a gene; V was cut back by 0 bases and J by 3 bases. From germline, CDR1 is SGDLS and CDR2 YYNGEE. CDR3 length equals 14 residues. Findings and caveats of the study: In melanoma, neoantigen-specific CD4+ T cells reportedly differed in differentiation state. A reported correlation linked neoantigen-specific CD4+ T cells to CD8+, macrophage and B cell function.

Concerning this clone itself: Its antigen is undetermined.

V usage is TRBV9 and J usage is TRBJ2-7; 8 nucleotides match TRBD2. The source of this sequence is a human donor with melanoma. This CDR3 reads CASSVGSGGYEQYF. CDR3 bases: TGTGCCAGCAGCGTAGGCAGCGGGGGCTACGAGCAGTACTTC.